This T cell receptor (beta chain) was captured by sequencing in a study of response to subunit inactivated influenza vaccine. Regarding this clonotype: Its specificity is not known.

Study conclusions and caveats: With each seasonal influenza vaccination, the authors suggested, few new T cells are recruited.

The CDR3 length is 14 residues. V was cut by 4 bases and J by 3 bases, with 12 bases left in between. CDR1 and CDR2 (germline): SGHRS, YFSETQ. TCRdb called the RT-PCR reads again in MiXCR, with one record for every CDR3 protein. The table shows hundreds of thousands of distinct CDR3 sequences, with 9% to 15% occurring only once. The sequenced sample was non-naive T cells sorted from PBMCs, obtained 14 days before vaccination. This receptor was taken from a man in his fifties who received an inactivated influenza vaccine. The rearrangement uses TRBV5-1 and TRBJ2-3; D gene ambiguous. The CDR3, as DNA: TGCGCCAGCAGCCAAGCGCAGGAGACAGATACGCAGTATTTT. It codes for CASSQAQETDTQYF.